This T cell receptor (beta chain) derives from a study of blood T cell repertoires in COVID-19. In the study overall: Acute-phase and convalescent COVID-19 samples originated in the United States, Italy and Spain. The analysed material was cDNA or gDNA that came from T cells, B-cell-depleted T cells, or PBMCs.

Original processing notes: Counts of nucleated cells, estimated from reference gene primer amplification, were obtained. TCRdb's table, derived via immunoSEQ multiplex PCR, lists solely in-frame clones and lacks some. D and trimming come from the DNA, and the V and J calls and clone size come from that table. The sample yields tens of thousands of clones, around 82% seen once. With V trimmed by 1 base and J by 3 bases, 4 bases remained unmatched. The CDR3 covers 14 residues. Germline loops: CDR1 SGHNT, CDR2 YYREEE (reference sequence). The chain carries TRBV5-4 and TRBJ2-7; 7 bases fit TRBD1. The clonotype originates from a middle-aged man with active or convalescent COVID-19. Input material: peripheral blood. CDR3 in DNA: TGTGCCAGCAGCTTGACAGGGGAAGGCTACGAGCAGTACGTC. Residues: CASSLTGEGYEQYV.